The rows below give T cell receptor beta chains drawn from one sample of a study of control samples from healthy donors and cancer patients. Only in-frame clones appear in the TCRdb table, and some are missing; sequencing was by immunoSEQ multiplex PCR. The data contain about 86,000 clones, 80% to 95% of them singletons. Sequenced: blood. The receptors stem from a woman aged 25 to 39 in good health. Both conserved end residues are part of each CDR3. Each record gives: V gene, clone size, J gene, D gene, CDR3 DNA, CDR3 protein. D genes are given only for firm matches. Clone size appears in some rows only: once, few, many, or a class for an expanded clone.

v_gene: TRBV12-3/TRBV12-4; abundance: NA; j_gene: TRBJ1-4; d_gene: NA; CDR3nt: TGTGCCAGCAGTTTAGGGGGGAATGAAAAACTGTTTTTT; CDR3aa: CASSLGGNEKLFF
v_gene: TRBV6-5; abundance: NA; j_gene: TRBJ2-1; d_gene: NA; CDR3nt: TGTGCCAGCGTTTCACAGGGTACCTCCTACAATGAGCAGTTCTTC; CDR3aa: CASVSQGTSYNEQFF
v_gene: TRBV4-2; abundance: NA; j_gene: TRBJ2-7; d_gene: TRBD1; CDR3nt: TGTGCCAGCAGCCTCCATGGGACAGGGGGAACCTACGAGCAGTACTTC; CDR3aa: CASSLHGTGGTYEQYF
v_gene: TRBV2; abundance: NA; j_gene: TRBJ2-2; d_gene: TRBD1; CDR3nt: TGTGCCAGCACTACGGGACAGGGAGGGACCGGGGAGCTGTTTTTT; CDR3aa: CASTTGQGGTGELFF
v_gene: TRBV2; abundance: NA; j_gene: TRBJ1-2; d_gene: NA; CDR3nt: TGTGCCAGCATGAAGAGCTTTTCTCGCTTC; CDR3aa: CASMKSFSRF
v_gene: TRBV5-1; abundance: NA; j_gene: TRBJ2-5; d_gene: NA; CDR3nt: TGCGCCAGCAGCTTTTGGCTAGAACAAGAGACCCAGTACTTC; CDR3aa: CASSFWLEQETQYF
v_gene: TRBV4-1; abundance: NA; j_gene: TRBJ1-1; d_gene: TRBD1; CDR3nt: TGCGCCAGCAGCCACACACAGTTGCAGGGGGCGGTCACTGAAGCTTTCTTT; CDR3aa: CASSHTQLQGAVTEAFF
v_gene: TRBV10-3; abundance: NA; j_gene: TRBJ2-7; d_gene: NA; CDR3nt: TGTGCCATCAGTGAGTCGGAACAGGGATACGAGCAGTACTTC; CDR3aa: CAISESEQGYEQYF
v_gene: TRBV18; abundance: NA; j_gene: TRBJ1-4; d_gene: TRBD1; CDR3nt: TGTGCCAGCTCACAACTTTCCGGGACAGGGAGCGAAAAACTGTTTTTT; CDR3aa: CASSQLSGTGSEKLFF
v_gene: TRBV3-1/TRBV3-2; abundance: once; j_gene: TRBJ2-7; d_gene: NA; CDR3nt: TGTGCCAGCAGCCAAGGGTACGAGCAGTACTTC; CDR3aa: CASSQGYEQYF
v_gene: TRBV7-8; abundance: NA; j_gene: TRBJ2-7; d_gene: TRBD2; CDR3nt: TGTGCCAGCAGCTTACTCGCGGGAGAGCCCACCTACGAGCAGTACTTC; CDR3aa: CASSLLAGEPTYEQYF
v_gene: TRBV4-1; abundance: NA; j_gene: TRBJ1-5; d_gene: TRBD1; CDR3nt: TGCGCCAGCAGCCAAGGACAGGGGAATCAGCCCCAGCATTTT; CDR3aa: CASSQGQGNQPQHF
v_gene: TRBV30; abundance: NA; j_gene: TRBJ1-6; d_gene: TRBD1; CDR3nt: TGTGCCTGGAGGGGACAGGGATCGGCTCCCTATAATTCACCCCTCCACTTT; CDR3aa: CAWRGQGSAPYNSPLHF
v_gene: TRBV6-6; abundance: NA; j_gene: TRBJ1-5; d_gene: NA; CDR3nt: TGTGCCAGCAGTCTGGAACGAGATCAGCCCCAGCATTTT; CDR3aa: CASSLERDQPQHF
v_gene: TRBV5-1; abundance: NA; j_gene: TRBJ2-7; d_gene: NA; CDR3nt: TGCGCCAGTCAGGGTAGCTCCGAGCAGTACTTC; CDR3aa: CASQGSSEQYF
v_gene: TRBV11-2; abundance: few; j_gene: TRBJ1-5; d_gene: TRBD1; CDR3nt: TGTGCCAGCAGCTCGGACAGGCCCAATCAGCCCCAGCATTTT; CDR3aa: CASSSDRPNQPQHF
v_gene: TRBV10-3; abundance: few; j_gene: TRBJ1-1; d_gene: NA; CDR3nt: TGTGCCATTACGTCGGACACACGGAACACTGAAGCTTTCTTT; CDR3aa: CAITSDTRNTEAFF
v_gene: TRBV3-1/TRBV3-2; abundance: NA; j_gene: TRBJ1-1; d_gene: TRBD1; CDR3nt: TGTGCCAGCAGCCAAGATCCGGGACAGGGGGCGGTGGAAGCTTTCTTT; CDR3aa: CASSQDPGQGAVEAFF
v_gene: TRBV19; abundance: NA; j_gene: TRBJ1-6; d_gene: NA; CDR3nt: TGTGCCAGCCCTAGGGACCGAGGGAGCTCCTATAATTCACCCCTCCACTTT; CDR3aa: CASPRDRGSSYNSPLHF
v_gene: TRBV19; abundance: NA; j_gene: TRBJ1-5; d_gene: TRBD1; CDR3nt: TGTGCCAGTAGTACAACAGGGGGCAATCAGCCCCAGCATTTT; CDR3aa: CASSTTGGNQPQHF
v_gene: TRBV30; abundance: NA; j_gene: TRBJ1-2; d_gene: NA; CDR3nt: TGTGCCTGGAGTGATTCTGTGACCTCGGGGGGCTACACCTTC; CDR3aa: CAWSDSVTSGGYTF
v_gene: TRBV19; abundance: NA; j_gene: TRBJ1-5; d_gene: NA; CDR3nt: TGTGCCAGTAGTATCTCCGGACGGAATAGCAATCAGCCCCAGCATTTT; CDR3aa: CASSISGRNSNQPQHF
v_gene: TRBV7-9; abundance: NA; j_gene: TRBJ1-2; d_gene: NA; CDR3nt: TGTGCCAGCAGCTTAGACGGAGGGTGGCTCGACTATGGCTACACCTTC; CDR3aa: CASSLDGGWLDYGYTF
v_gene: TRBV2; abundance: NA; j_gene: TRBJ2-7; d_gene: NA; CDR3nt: TGTGCCAGCAGAAAGAAAGGCGGGACACCTATCTACGAGCAGTACTTC; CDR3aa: CASRKKGGTPIYEQYF
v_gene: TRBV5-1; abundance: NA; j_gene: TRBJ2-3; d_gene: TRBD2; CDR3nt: TGCGCCAGCAGCTTCGCAGCAGGGACTAGCGGCACAGATACGCAGTATTTT; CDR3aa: CASSFAAGTSGTDTQYF
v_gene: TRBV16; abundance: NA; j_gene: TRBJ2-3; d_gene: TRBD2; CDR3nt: TGTGCCAGCAGCCGACTAGCGGAGTACACAGATACGCAGTATTTT; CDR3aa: CASSRLAEYTDTQYF
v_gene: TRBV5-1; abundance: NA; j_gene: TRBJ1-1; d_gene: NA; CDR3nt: TGCGCCAGCAGTTACGACAGCCATTATGAAGCTTTCTTT; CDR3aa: CASSYDSHYEAFF